This T cell receptor (beta chain) comes out of a study of T-cell memory formation after mild COVID-19. This clonotype showed up many times. The CDR3 runs 13 residues. V lost 0 bases, J lost 2 bases, and 5 bases lay in between. Germline loops: CDR1 LGHDT, CDR2 YNNKEL (reference sequence). TCRdb reanalysed the 5' RACE reads using MiXCR and keeps one entry per CDR3 protein. Here the sample spans about 140,000 distinct CDR3 sequences, about 14% being singletons. The chain recombines TRBV3-1 with TRBJ2-7; D not resolved. Sequenced input: PBMCs or a T cell subset sorted from them (not recorded which). The clonotype originates from an adult woman who had mild COVID-19 (a few samples of this study predate the infection). Cell type and time point are not known. CDR3 loop: CASSQDRAYEQYF. The CDR3 nucleotides are TGTGCCAGCAGCCAAGACAGAGCCTACGAGCAGTACTTC.